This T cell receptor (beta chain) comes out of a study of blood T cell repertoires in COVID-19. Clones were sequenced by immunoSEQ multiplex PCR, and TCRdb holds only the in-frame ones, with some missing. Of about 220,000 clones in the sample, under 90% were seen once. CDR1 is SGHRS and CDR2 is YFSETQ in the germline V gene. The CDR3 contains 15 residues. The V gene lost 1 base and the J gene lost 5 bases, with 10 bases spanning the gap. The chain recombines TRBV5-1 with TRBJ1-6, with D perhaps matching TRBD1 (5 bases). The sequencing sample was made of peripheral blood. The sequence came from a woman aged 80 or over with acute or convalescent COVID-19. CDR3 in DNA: TGCGCCAGCAGCTTGTTGGGGGGAGATAATTCACCCCTCCACTTT. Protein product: CASSLLGGDNSPLHF.